This T cell receptor beta chain stems from a study of regulatory T cells in long-lasting Graves disease. V was pared by 4 bases and J by 10 bases, with 16 bases of the junction left unmatched. CDR1 is GTSNPN, CDR2 SVGIG, per germline (reference sequence). The CDR3 has 16 amino acids. Described time point: persistent/refractory GD, antithyroid drugs over 5 years with positive TRAb. Making the TCR library involved RNA that had been extracted from PBMCs. General study findings and limits: Under persistent disease, TRBV28, TRBJ1-2 and TRBJ2-5 were used preferentially. Accuracy was perhaps lowered by the small sample size.

Arm-PCR with iRepertoire HTBI primers amplified the CDR3 regions for these TCR beta libraries. TCRdb fed the multiplex PCR reads into MiXCR, producing one record per CDR3 protein. The table lists 300,000 or so distinct CDR3 sequences, around a fifth of them singletons, with roughly 27% in the top ten. A word on this clonotype: Its target is not known.

The TCR originated in a female donor with Graves disease. The chain uses TRBV30 and TRBJ2-5; TRBD2 aligns across 12 bases. The sample was peripheral blood mononuclear cells (PBMCs), taken when the disease was refractory, from a patient treated with antithyroid drugs. The CDR3 region has the DNA TGTGCCTGGACTCTACCGGGACTAGCGGGCCAGGGTGTCCAGTACTTC. It codes for CAWTLPGLAGQGVQYF.